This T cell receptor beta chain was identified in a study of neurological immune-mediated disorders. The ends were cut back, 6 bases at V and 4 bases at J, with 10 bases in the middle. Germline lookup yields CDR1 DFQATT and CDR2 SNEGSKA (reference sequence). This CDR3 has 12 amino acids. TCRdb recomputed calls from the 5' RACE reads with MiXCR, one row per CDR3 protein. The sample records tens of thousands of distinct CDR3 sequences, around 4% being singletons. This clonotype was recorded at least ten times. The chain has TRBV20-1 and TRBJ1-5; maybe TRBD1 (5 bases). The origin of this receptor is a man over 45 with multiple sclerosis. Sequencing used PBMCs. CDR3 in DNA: TGCAGTGCAGTACAGGTAAATCAGCCCCAGCATTTT. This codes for CSAVQVNQPQHF.